Listed below are T cell receptor beta chains from one sample, sequenced in a study of blood T cell repertoires in COVID-19. Only in-frame clones appear in the TCRdb table, and some are missing; sequencing was by immunoSEQ multiplex PCR. The table has around 99,000 clones, over 60% seen once. The sequenced sample consisted of peripheral blood. The receptors derive from a man in his sixties or seventies with acute or convalescent COVID-19. CDR3s include the opening cysteine and the closing phenylalanine or tryptophan.

TRBJ2-5,TRBV2,15,CASSAPRTGQETQYF
TRBJ2-5,TRBV6-2/TRBV6-3,16,CASSYSGAGGQETQYF
TRBJ2-2,TRBV4-3,13,CASSMTSRGELFF
TRBJ2-1,TRBV5-1,13,CASSRISDNEQFF
TRBJ2-5,TRBV6-1,15,CASSEAGQAWETQYF
TRBJ2-2,TRBV10-3,16,CAISDSGGANTGELFF
TRBJ2-3,TRBV5-1,15,CASSPGQGVGDTQYF
TRBJ2-7,TRBV4-3,15,CASSQEWGGHFEQYF
TRBJ2-3,TRBV7-2,17,CASSLGRLAGGGDTQYF
TRBJ1-2,TRBV7-2,15,CASSLEAGTGGAGTF
TRBJ1-1,TRBV7-9,14,CASSYQAPNTEAFF
TRBJ2-7,TRBV11-2,16,CASSLEFSGETSEQYF
TRBJ2-6,TRBV5-4,17,CASSPSGAGSGANVLTF
TRBJ2-3,TRBV27,12,CASRTGLDTQYF
TRBJ2-5,TRBV20-1,16,CSASWLAGGFRETQYF
TRBJ2-3,TRBV5-1,17,CASSLEAGAISTDTQYF
TRBJ2-7,TRBV6-5,16,CASSYWASGAPYEQYF
TRBJ1-2,TRBV2,13,CASNMDSNYGYTF
TRBJ1-4,TRBV7-2,17,CASSKTGGITFNEKLFF
TRBJ1-1,TRBV7-2,14,CASSPRGLNTEAFF
TRBJ2-2,TRBV4-3,15,CASSQAGANTGELFF
TRBJ1-3,TRBV18,14,CASSPPTGGNTIYF
TRBJ2-5,TRBV2,14,CASSDGRGRKTQYF
TRBJ1-6,TRBV3-1/TRBV3-2,16,CASSQGLPGGNSPLHF
TRBJ2-1,TRBV4-3,15,CASSQSGGSYNEQFF
TRBJ2-3,TRBV2,15,CASSDRRGRTDTQYF
TRBJ1-3,TRBV10-3,18,CAIRGDQGQGGPGNTIYF
TRBJ1-2,TRBV28,13,CASSLTGGKGYTF
TRBJ2-3,TRBV6-4,16,CASSRTSGGAGDTQYF
TRBJ1-2,TRBV5-1,14,CASRARTASYGYTF
TRBJ1-2,TRBV19,14,CASSIETGRQGYTF
TRBJ1-1,TRBV7-3,14,CASSEDGRGSEAFF
TRBJ1-6,TRBV18,15,CASSALQGKNSPLHF
TRBJ2-2,TRBV19,15,CASSMEGANTGELFF
TRBJ1-6,TRBV11-2,12,CASGIRGLPLHF
TRBJ2-2,TRBV29-1,14,CSVGTGANTGELFF
TRBJ2-3,TRBV6-4,15,CASRDSPMGTDTQYF
TRBJ2-7,TRBV5-1,14,CASDSGTGAYEQYF
TRBJ2-4,TRBV27,16,CASSSAGSLAKNIQYF
TRBJ2-5,TRBV29-1,18,CSVEDPGLAGGPWKTQYF
TRBJ1-2,TRBV4-2,13,CASSQDAAGGYTF
TRBJ1-2,TRBV3-1/TRBV3-2,14,CASSQVQGQGEKTF
TRBJ2-5,TRBV3-1/TRBV3-2,15,CASSPPRGALETQYF
TRBJ2-1,TRBV9,16,CASSADRGLYYNEQFF
TRBJ1-5,TRBV10-3,14,CAISDGGSNQPQHF
TRBJ2-2,TRBV5-1,14,CASSFLTNTGELFF
TRBJ1-6,TRBV21-1,19,CASSIEITVRSSYNSPLHF
TRBJ1-1,TRBV3-1/TRBV3-2,14,CASSQSQGKAEAFF
TRBJ2-2,TRBV7-3,14,CASSSTGAPGELFF
TRBJ2-3,TRBV9,18,CASSVSGLAGFSTDTQYF
TRBJ2-5,TRBV11-2,12,CASSLLSETQYF
TRBJ1-1,TRBV19,15,CASSPRQGANTEAFF
TRBJ1-6,TRBV10-2,15,CASSESTLRTSPLHF
TRBJ2-4,TRBV29-1,12,CSVDGGENIQYF
TRBJ2-1,TRBV5-1,14,CASSLGQGANEQFF
TRBJ1-1,TRBV6-6,16,CASSARTGFGSTEAFF
TRBJ1-5,TRBV4-3,15,CASSQDWRGRQPQHF
TRBJ1-1,TRBV5-1,16,CASSSDRTGWNTEAFF
TRBJ1-5,TRBV2,16,CASSGLGVRSNQPQHF
TRBJ1-2,TRBV5-4,16,CASSLANRQGADGYTF